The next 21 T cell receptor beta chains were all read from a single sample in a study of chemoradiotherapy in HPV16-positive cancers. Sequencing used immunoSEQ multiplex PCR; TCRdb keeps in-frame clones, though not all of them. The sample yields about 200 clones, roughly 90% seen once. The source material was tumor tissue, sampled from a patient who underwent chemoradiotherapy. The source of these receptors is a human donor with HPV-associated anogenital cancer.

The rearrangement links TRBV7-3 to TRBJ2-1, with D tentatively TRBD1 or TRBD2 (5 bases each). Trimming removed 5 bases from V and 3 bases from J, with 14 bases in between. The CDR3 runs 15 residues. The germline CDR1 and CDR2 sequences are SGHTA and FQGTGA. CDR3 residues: CASSPGATDYNEQFF. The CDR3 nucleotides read TGTGCCAGCAGCCCCGGGGCGACGGACTACAATGAGCAGTTCTTC.

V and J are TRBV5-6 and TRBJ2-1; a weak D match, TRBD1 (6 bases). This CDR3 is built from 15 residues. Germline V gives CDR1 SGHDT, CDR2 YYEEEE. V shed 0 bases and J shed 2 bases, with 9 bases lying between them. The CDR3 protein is CASSLGAGAYNEQFF. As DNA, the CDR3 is TGTGCCAGCAGCTTGGGGGCAGGGGCCTACAATGAGCAGTTCTTC.

The CDR3 spells CASSPTGSTGNTIYF. For the CDR3, the DNA is TGCGCCAGCAGCCCTACAGGGAGTACTGGAAACACCATATATTTT. The chain employs TRBV4-1 and TRBJ1-3; D might be TRBD1 (6 bases). The CDR3 is 15 amino acids. V was pared by 4 bases and J by 2 bases, with 12 bases between. Germline V gives CDR1 MGHRA, CDR2 YSYEKL.

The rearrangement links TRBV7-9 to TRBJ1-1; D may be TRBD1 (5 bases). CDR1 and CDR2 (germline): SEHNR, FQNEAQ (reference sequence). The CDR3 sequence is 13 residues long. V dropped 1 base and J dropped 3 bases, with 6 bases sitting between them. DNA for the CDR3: TGTGCCAGCAGCTTAGAACAGGACACTGAAGCTTTCTTT. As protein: CASSLEQDTEAFF.

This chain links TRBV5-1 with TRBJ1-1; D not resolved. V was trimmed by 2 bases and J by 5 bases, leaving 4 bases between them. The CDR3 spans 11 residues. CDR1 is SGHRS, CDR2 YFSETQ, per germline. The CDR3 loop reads CASSLGTEAFF. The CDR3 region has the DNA TGCGCCAGCAGCTTAGGGACTGAAGCTTTCTTT.

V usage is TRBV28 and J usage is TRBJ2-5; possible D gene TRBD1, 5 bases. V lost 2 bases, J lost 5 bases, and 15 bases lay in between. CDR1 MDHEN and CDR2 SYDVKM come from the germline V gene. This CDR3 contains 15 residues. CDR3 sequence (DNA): TGTGCCAGCAGTTTAGTGCAGGGTGAAGGGGAGACCCAGTACTTC. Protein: CASSLVQGEGETQYF.

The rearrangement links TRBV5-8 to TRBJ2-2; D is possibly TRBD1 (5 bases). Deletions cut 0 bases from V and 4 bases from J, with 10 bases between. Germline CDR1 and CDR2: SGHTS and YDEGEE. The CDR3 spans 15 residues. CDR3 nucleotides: TGTGCCAGCAGCTTGGAGGGGAAGTCCACCGGGGAGCTGTTTTTT. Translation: CASSLEGKSTGELFF.

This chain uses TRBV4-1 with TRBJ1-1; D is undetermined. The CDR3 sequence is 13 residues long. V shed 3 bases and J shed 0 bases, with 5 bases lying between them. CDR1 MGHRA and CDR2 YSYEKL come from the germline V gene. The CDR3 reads CASSHPLNTEAFF. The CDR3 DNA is TGCGCCAGCAGCCACCCACTGAACACTGAAGCTTTCTTT.

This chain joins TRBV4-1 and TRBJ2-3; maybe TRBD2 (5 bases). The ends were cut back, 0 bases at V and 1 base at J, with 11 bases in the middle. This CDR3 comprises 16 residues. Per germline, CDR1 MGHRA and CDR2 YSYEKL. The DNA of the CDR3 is TGCGCCAGCAGCCAAGAGTTTATCGGGGGCACAGATACGCAGTATTTT. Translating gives CASSQEFIGGTDTQYF.

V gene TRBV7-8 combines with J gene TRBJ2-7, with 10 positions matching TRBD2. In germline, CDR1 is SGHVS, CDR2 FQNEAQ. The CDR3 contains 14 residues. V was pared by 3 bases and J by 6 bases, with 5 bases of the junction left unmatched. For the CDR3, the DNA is TGTGCCAGCAGCTTTAGCGGGGGGCCCCTCGAGCAGTACTTC. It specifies CASSFSGGPLEQYF. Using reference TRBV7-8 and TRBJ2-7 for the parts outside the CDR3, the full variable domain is GAGVSQSPRYKVAKRGQDVALRCDPISGHVSLFWYQQALGQGPEFLTYFQNEAQLDKSGLPSDRFFAERPEGSVSTLKIQRTQQEDSAVYLCASSFSGGPLEQYFGPGTRLTVT.

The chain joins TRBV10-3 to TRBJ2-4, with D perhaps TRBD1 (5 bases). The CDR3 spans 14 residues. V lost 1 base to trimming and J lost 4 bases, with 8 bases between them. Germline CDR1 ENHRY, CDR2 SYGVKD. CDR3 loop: CAISEFQGKNIQYF. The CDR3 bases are TGTGCCATCAGTGAGTTTCAGGGTAAAAACATTCAGTACTTC.

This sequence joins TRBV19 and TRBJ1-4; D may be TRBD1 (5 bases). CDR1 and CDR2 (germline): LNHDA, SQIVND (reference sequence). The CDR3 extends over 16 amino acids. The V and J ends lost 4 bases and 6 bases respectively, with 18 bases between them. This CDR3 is CASSKSPGTRDEKLFF. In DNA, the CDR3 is TGTGCCAGTAGTAAGAGCCCCGGGACGCGGGATGAAAAACTGTTTTTT.

The CDR3 nucleotides read TGTGCCAGCAGTCTAGGGGGGCCCAGAGCCAACGTCCTGACTTTC. This sequence encodes CASSLGGPRANVLTF. V is TRBV27 and J is TRBJ2-6; possibly TRBD1 or TRBD2 for D (6 bases each). V lost 5 bases and J lost 7, with 15 bases in between. Germline loops: CDR1 MNHEY, CDR2 SMNVEV (reference sequence). The CDR3 sequence is 15 residues long.

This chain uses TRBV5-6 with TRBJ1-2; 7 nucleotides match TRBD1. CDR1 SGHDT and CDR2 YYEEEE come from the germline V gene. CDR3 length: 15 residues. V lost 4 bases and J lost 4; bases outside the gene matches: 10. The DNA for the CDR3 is TGTGCCAGCAGCCCGGGACAGCCAAAGATCTATGGCTACACCTTC. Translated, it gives CASSPGQPKIYGYTF. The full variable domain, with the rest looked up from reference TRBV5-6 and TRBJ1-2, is DAGVTQSPTHLIKTRGQQVTLRCSPKSGHDTVSWYQQALGQGPQFIFQYYEEEERQRGNFPDRFSGHQFPNYSSELNVNALLLGDSALYLCASSPGQPKIYGYTFGSGTRLTVV.

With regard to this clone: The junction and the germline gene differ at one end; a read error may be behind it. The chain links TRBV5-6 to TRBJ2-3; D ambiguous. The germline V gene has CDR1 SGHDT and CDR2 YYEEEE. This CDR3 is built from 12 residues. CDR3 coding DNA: TGTGCCAGCAGGTTGGGGACAGATACGCAGTATTTT. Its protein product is CASRLGTDTQYF. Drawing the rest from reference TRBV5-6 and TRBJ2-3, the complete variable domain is DAGVTQSPTHLIKTRGQQVTLRCSPKSGHDTVSWYQQALGQGPQFIFQYYEEEERQRGNFPDRFSGHQFPNYSSELNVNALLLGDSALYLCASRLGTDTQYFGPGTRLTVL.

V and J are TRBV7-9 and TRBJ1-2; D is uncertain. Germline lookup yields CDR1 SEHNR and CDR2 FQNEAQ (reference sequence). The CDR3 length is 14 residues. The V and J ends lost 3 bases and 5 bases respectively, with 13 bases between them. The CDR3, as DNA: TGTGCCAGCAGCTTCCCTGAGGCGGTTTATGGCTACACCTTC. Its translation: CASSFPEAVYGYTF.

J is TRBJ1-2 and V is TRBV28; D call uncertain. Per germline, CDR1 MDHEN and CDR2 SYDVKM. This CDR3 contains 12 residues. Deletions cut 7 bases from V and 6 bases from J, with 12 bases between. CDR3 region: CASTLAGDGYTF. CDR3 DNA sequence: TGTGCCAGCACCCTGGCCGGGGATGGCTACACCTTC.

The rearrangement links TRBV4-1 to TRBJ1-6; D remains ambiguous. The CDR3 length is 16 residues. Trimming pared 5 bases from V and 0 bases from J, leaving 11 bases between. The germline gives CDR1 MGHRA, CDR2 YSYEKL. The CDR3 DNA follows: TGCGCCAGCAGCTTTCGTACGAGCTCCTATAATTCACCCCTCCACTTT. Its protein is CASSFRTSSYNSPLHF.

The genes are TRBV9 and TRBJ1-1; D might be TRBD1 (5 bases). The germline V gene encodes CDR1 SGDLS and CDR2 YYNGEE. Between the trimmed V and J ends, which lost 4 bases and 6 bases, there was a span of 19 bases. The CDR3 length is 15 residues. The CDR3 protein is CASSPQTASLAEAFF. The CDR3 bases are TGTGCCAGCAGCCCACAGACAGCCTCCCTGGCTGAAGCTTTCTTT.

The CDR3 bases are TGTGCCAGCAGTTACTCGGGACACACCGGGGAGCTGTTTTTT. Its protein product is CASSYSGHTGELFF. J is TRBJ2-2 and V is TRBV6-5; TRBD1 or TRBD2 may be the D gene (5 bases each). Germline V gives CDR1 MNHEY, CDR2 SVGAGI. This CDR3 has 14 amino acids. V lost 0 bases and J 3 bases, leaving 5 bases between the germline ends.

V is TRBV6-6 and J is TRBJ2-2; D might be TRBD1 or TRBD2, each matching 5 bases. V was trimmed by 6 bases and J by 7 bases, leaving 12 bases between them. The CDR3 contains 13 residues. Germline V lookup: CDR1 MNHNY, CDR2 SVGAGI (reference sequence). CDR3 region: CASSRGADGELFF. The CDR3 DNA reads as TGTGCCAGCAGCCGGGGCGCGGACGGGGAGCTGTTTTTT.